This entry features one T cell receptor (beta chain) sequence. The length of the CDR3 is 16 residues. Per the germline V gene, CDR1 is LGHDT and CDR2 is YNNKEL (reference sequence). Unmatched junction bases numbered 11, after V lost 8 bases and J lost 4 bases. This entry is derived from a study of blood T cell repertoires in COVID-19. Study information: Samples taken during acute and convalescent COVID-19 were collected in the United States, Italy and Spain. T cells, B-cell-depleted T cells, or PBMCs provided the cDNA or gDNA that served as material.

Per the study methods: How many nucleated cells were present was estimated from reference gene primer amplification. Clones were sequenced by immunoSEQ multiplex PCR, and TCRdb holds only the in-frame ones, with some missing. V, J and clone size derive from that table, while D and trimming were established from the DNA sequence. The profile covers some 87,000 clones, with 70% to 85% appearing a single time and roughly 24% taken by the ten largest. This clonotype was sampled from a human donor in a cohort sampled during active COVID-19. The genes are TRBV3-1 (or the pseudogene TRBV3-2) and TRBJ2-7; 13 bases agree with TRBD2. Sequenced sample: peripheral blood. The CDR3: CASGWRTSGGYYEQYF. DNA of the CDR3: TGTGCCAGCGGATGGAGGACTAGCGGGGGATATTACGAGCAGTACTTC.